Each of the 3 T cell receptor beta chains below was sequenced from the same sample in a study of blood T cell repertoires in COVID-19. Assay: immunoSEQ multiplex PCR; the TCRdb copy retains only in-frame clones and omits some. This sample has more than 95,000 clones, with roughly four fifths found just once. Sequenced sample: peripheral blood. The receptors were gathered from a man aged 60 to 69 with acute or convalescent COVID-19.

The chain links TRBV5-6 to TRBJ1-4; possibly TRBD1 for D (5 bases). V lost 4 bases and J lost 5, with 21 bases in between. Germline V CDR1 and CDR2: SGHDT, YYEEEE. This CDR3 is 17 amino acids long. CDR3 amino acids: CASSTEGKGHMNEKLFF. The CDR3 DNA reads TGTGCCAGCAGCACGGAAGGGAAAGGACACATGAATGAAAAACTGTTTTTT.

This clone came up once. This chain connects TRBV5-8 to TRBJ1-5; 9 bases line up with TRBD1. The CDR3 extends over 16 amino acids. After removal of 6 bases from V and 3 bases from J, the junction contained 10 bases not matched to a gene. Per the germline V gene, CDR1 is SGHTS and CDR2 is YDEGEE. CDR3 residues: CASKLRGTGSNQPQHF. CDR3 DNA: TGTGCCAGCAAATTAAGGGGGACAGGGTCCAATCAGCCCCAGCATTTT.

The chain joins TRBV7-8 to TRBJ2-1; 12 bases are a match to TRBD2. Trimming at V came to 6 bases and at J to 5 bases, leaving 8 bases not matched to a gene. This CDR3 is 16 amino acids long. From germline, CDR1 is SGHVS and CDR2 FQNEAQ. This CDR3 reads CASRYPSGGVNNEQFF. CDR3 coding DNA: TGTGCCAGCAGGTACCCTAGCGGGGGGGTAAACAATGAGCAGTTCTTC.